These T cell receptor beta chains were read from a single sample in a study of blood T cell repertoires in COVID-19. Produced via immunoSEQ multiplex PCR; TCRdb's table is partial and in-frame only. The sample consists of about 170,000 clones, 85% to 90% of them appearing once. Sequencing used peripheral blood. The receptors stem from a woman of 80 years or more in a cohort sampled during active or convalescent COVID-19. Both conserved end residues are part of each CDR3. The D gene is left open where the match is weak. Not every row has a clone size; where given, it reads once, few, many or a size class.

d_gene	abundance	j_gene	v_gene	CDR3aa	CDR3nt
-	few	TRBJ2-2	TRBV2	CASRSRGTGELFF	TGTGCCAGCAGAAGTCGGGGCACCGGGGAGCTGTTTTTT
TRBD1	-	TRBJ1-4	TRBV28	CASSPTGAIATNEKLFF	TGTGCCAGCAGTCCCACAGGGGCGATTGCAACTAATGAAAAACTGTTTTTT
-	-	TRBJ1-2	TRBV5-1	CASRRQFQANYGYTF	TGCGCCAGCAGAAGGCAGTTCCAGGCTAACTATGGCTACACCTTC
TRBD1	-	TRBJ2-1	TRBV5-4	CASSSWTGSYNEQFF	TGTGCCAGCAGCTCTTGGACAGGGTCCTACAATGAGCAGTTCTTC
-	-	TRBJ1-1	TRBV3-1/TRBV3-2	CASSPSSGMAFF	TGTGCCAGCAGTCCAAGTTCAGGGATGGCTTTCTTT
TRBD1	-	TRBJ1-5	TRBV19	CASSIETGGNQPQHF	TGTGCCAGTAGTATAGAGACAGGGGGCAATCAGCCCCAGCATTTT
-	-	TRBJ2-3	TRBV29-1	CSVKTGRTTDTQYF	TGCAGCGTTAAGACAGGGAGGACCACAGATACGCAGTATTTT
TRBD1	-	TRBJ1-4	TRBV5-4	CASSFRDRGSNEKLFF	TGTGCCAGCAGCTTCCGGGACAGGGGTTCGAATGAAAAACTGTTTTTT
TRBD1	-	TRBJ1-1	TRBV5-6	CASSGDRGYTEAFF	TGTGCCAGCAGTGGGGACAGGGGGTACACTGAAGCTTTCTTT
TRBD1	-	TRBJ1-1	TRBV9	CASSVDRGRAFF	TGTGCCAGCAGCGTCGACAGGGGGAGAGCTTTCTTT
-	-	TRBJ1-1	TRBV27	CASRMDGRGNTEAFF	TGTGCCAGCAGGATGGATGGTAGAGGGAACACTGAAGCTTTCTTT
-	-	TRBJ1-3	TRBV30	CAWSVQGWFGNTIYF	TGTGCCTGGAGTGTCCAGGGATGGTTTGGAAACACCATATATTTT
-	-	TRBJ2-1	TRBV6-5	CASSSLNEQFF	TGTGCCAGCAGTTCACTCAATGAGCAGTTCTTC
-	-	TRBJ1-2	TRBV12-3/TRBV12-4	CASSLPNYGYTF	TGTGCCAGCAGTTTACCAAACTATGGCTACACCTTC
-	-	TRBJ1-5	TRBV27	CASSYARGGPQHF	TGTGCCAGCAGTTACGCCCGCGGGGGCCCCCAGCATTTT
-	-	TRBJ1-4	TRBV4-3	CASSRYGGILNEKLFF	TGCGCCAGCAGCCGGTACGGAGGGATTTTGAATGAAAAACTGTTTTTT
-	-	TRBJ2-2	TRBV5-6	CASSPVRGTGELFF	TGTGCCAGCAGCCCCGTTCGAGGAACCGGGGAGCTGTTTTTT
TRBD2	once	TRBJ2-2	TRBV18	CASSLELARNTGELFF	TGTGCCAGCTCACTGGAACTAGCGAGAAACACCGGGGAGCTGTTTTTT
TRBD1	-	TRBJ1-4	TRBV7-6	CASSLGELGGSEKLFF	TGTGCCAGCAGCTTAGGTGAATTAGGGGGCAGCGAAAAACTGTTTTTT
-	-	TRBJ2-1	TRBV10-2	CASRRAVYNEQFF	TGCGCCAGCAGGAGAGCGGTCTACAATGAGCAGTTCTTC
-	-	TRBJ1-6	TRBV11-2	CASSRRGPRSSYNSPLHF	TGTGCCAGCAGCCGCCGAGGGCCCCGAAGCTCCTATAATTCACCCCTCCACTTT
-	-	TRBJ1-1	TRBV7-2	CASSLASGLRTEAFF	TGTGCCAGCAGCTTAGCGTCTGGCTTACGCACTGAAGCTTTCTTT
-	-	TRBJ1-1	TRBV7-8	CASSLVQTLNTEAFF	TGTGCCAGCAGCTTAGTACAGACGTTGAACACTGAAGCTTTCTTT
-	-	TRBJ1-2	TRBV7-9	CASSLRRVTNYGYTF	TGTGCCAGCAGCTTACGACGGGTAACTAACTATGGCTACACCTTC
TRBD1	-	TRBJ1-6	TRBV20-1	CSASAGQGGNSPLHF	TGCAGTGCTAGTGCTGGACAGGGCGGAAATTCACCCCTCCATTTT
TRBD2	-	TRBJ2-3	TRBV7-2	CASSITSGGPSTDTQYF	TGTGCCAGCAGCATCACTAGCGGGGGGCCGAGCACAGATACGCAGTATTTT
TRBD1	-	TRBJ2-5	TRBV9	CASSLGQGANYETQYF	TGTGCCAGCAGCCTAGGACAGGGGGCGAATTATGAGACCCAGTACTTC
TRBD2	-	TRBJ2-2	TRBV10-2	CASSDGLAGEGTGELFF	TGCGCCAGCAGTGACGGACTAGCGGGGGAAGGGACCGGGGAGCTGTTTTTT
-	-	TRBJ1-3	TRBV7-9	CASSPRGNTIYF	TGTGCCAGCAGCCCCAGAGGAAACACCATATATTTT
TRBD1	-	TRBJ2-7	TRBV3-1/TRBV3-2	CASSPADRGPYEQYF	TGTGCCAGCAGTCCGGCCGACAGGGGGCCCTACGAGCAGTACTTC
-	-	TRBJ2-5	TRBV14	CASSQQGSGETQYF	TGTGCCAGCAGCCAGCAGGGGTCGGGAGAGACCCAGTACTTC
-	-	TRBJ1-2	TRBV5-3	CARSLVDTSYGYTF	TGTGCCAGAAGCTTGGTCGACACGAGCTATGGCTACACCTTC
TRBD1	-	TRBJ2-1	TRBV3-1/TRBV3-2	CASKRTGYNEQFF	TGTGCCAGCAAACGGACAGGCTACAATGAGCAGTTCTTC
-	-	TRBJ1-5	TRBV5-1	CASSLGDMISNQPQHF	TGCGCCAGCAGCTTGGGGGACATGATTAGCAATCAGCCCCAGCATTTT
TRBD2	-	TRBJ2-3	TRBV10-2	CASSERKTSGTDTQYF	TGCGCCAGCAGTGAGAGGAAGACTAGCGGAACAGATACGCAGTATTTT
-	-	TRBJ2-1	TRBV5-4	CASSFQGRDEQFF	TGTGCCAGCAGCTTTCAGGGGAGGGATGAGCAGTTCTTC
-	-	TRBJ2-1	TRBV24-1	CATPPVETYNEQFF	TGTGCCACTCCGCCTGTAGAGACCTACAATGAGCAGTTCTTC
TRBD1	once	TRBJ2-7	TRBV6-2/TRBV6-3	CASSYTFPGQGALFSYEQYF	TGTGCCAGCAGTTACACGTTCCCGGGACAGGGGGCCTTGTTCTCCTACGAGCAGTACTTC
TRBD2	-	TRBJ2-3	TRBV15	CATSWSGDQTDTQYF	TGTGCCACCAGCTGGAGCGGGGATCAGACAGATACGCAGTATTTT
TRBD1	-	TRBJ1-1	TRBV27	CASSLGTGNTEAFF	TGTGCCAGCAGTTTGGGGACAGGGAACACTGAAGCTTTCTTT
TRBD2	-	TRBJ2-1	TRBV7-8	CASSLDVAGGYNEQFF	TGTGCCAGCAGCTTAGACGTGGCGGGGGGCTACAATGAGCAGTTCTTC
TRBD1	-	TRBJ1-1	TRBV7-2	CASSSPGQGEPFF	TGTGCCAGCAGCTCCCCGGGACAGGGTGAGCCTTTCTTT
TRBD1	-	TRBJ1-1	TRBV12-3/TRBV12-4	CATQEGGPTEAFF	TGTGCCACCCAGGAAGGGGGCCCCACTGAAGCTTTCTTT
-	-	TRBJ1-1	TRBV6-5	CASILQGIAEAFF	TGTGCCAGCATTTTACAGGGTATCGCTGAAGCTTTCTTT
TRBD1	-	TRBJ1-6	TRBV10-3	CAISESNAGQGRSPLHF	TGTGCCATCAGTGAGTCGAACGCAGGACAGGGGAGATCACCCCTCCACTTT